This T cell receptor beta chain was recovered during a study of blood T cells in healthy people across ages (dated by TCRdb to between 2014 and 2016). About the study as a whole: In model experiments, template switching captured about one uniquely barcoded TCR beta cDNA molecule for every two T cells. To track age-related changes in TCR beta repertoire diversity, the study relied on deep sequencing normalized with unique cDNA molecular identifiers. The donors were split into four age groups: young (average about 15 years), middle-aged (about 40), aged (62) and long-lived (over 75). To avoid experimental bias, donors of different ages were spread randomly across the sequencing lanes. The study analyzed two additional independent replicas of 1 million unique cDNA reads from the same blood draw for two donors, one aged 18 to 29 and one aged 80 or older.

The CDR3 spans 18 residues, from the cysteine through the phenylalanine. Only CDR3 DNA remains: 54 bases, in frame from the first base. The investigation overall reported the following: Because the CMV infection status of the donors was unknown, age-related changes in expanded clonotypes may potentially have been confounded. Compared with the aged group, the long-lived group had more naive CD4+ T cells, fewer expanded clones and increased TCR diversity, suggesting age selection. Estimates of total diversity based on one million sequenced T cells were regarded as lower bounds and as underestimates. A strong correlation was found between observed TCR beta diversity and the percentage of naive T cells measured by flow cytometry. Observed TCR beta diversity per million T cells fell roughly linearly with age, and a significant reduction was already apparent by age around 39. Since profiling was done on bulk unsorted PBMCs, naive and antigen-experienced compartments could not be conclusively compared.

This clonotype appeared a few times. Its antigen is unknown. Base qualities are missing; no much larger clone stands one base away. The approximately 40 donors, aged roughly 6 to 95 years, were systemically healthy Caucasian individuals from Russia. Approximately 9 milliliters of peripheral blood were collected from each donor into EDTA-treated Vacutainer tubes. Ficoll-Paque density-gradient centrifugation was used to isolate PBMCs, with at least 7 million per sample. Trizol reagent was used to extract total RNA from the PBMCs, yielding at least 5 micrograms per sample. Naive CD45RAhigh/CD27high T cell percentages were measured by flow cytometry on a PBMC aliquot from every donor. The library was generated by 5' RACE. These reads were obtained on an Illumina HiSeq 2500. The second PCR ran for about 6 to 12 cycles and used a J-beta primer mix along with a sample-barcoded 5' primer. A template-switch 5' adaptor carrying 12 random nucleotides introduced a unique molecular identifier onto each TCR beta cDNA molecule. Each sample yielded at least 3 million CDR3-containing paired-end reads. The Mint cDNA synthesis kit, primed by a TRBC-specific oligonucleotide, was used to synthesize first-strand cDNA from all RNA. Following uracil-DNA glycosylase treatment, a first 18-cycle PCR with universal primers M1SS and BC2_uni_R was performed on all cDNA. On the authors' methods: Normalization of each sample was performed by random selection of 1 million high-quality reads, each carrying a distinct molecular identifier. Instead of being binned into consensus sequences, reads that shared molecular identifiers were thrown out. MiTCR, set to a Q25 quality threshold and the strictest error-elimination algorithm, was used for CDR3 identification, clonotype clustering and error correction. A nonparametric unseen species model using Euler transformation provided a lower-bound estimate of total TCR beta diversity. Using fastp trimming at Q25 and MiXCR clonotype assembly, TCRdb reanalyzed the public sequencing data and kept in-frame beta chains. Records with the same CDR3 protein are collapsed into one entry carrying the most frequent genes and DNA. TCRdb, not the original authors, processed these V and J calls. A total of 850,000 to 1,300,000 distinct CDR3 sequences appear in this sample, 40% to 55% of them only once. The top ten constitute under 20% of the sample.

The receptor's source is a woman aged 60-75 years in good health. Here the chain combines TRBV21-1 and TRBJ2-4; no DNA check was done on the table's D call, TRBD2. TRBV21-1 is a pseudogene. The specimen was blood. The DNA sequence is TGTGCCAGCAGCAAAGCCAGACTAGCGGGAGTGCCCAAAAACATTCAGTACTTC. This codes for CASSKARLAGVPKNIQYF.